Reported below is one T cell receptor (beta chain). As yet, its antigen is unknown. The data originate from a study of OX40 agonist ivuxolimab in advanced cancers. Study-level results: The CD4+ and CD8+ T cells in the blood had expanded clonally by week 6 at 0.1 to 3.0 mg/kg. Which antigen the expanded peripheral T cells recognized is unknown.

Autoimmune disease history or systemic immunosuppression barred patients. V was cut by 8 bases and J by 3 bases, with 11 bases left in between. CDR3 length: 13 residues. CDR1 is SNHLY and CDR2 is FYNNEI in the germline V gene. Generated by immunoSEQ multiplex PCR, the TCRdb table keeps only in-frame clones and is missing some. The sample carries more than 65,000 clones, approximately 92% recorded once. This material consisted of CD4+ or CD8+ T cells sorted from blood, taken in a trial of the OX40 agonist ivuxolimab. This receptor was taken from an adult with an advanced solid tumor such as melanoma, head and neck, liver or kidney cancer. The gene calls are TRBV2 and TRBJ1-5; D unclear. The CDR3 loop reads CASRVSANQPQHF. CDR3 nucleotides: TGTGCCAGCCGGGTGAGCGCCAATCAGCCCCAGCATTTT.